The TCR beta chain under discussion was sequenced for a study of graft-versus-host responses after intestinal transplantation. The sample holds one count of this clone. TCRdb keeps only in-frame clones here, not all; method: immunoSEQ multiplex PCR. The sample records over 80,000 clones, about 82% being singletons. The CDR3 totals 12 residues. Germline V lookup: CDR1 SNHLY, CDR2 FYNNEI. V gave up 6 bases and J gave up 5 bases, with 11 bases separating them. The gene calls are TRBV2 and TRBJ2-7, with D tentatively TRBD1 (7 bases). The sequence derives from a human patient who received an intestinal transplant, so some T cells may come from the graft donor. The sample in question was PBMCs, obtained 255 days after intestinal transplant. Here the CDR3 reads CASSQGGHEQYF. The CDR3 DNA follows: TGTGCCAGCAGCCAGGGGGGCCACGAGCAGTACTTC. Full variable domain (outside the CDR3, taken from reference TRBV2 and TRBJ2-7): EPEVTQTPSHQVTQMGQEVILRCVPISNHLYFYWYRQILGQKVEFLVSFYNNEISEKSEIFDDQFSVERPDGSNFTLKIRSTKLEDSAMYFCASSQGGHEQYFGPGTRLTVT.